This T cell receptor (beta chain) was recorded in a study of shared clonotypes between healthy human individuals. This CDR3 has 15 amino acids. Per the germline V gene, CDR1 is SGHRS and CDR2 is YFSETQ. V was clipped by 5 bases and J by 2 bases; unmatched bases: 8. Clones were read by immunoSEQ multiplex PCR, and TCRdb kept only the in-frame ones, dropping some. The table lists hundreds of thousands of clones, 96% of them singletons. J is TRBJ2-7 and V is TRBV5-1; TRBD2 agrees at 9 bases. Source material: naive CD4+ T cells sorted from blood. Stated subset: CD45RA+ positively selected. The receptor was isolated from a woman in her 30s in good health. The CDR3 nucleotides are TGCGCCAGCAGTCCCGCTAGCGGGGTAACCTACGAGCAGTACTTC. Residues: CASSPASGVTYEQYF.